The sequence of this TCR beta chain was determined in a study of T-cell reconstitution after alpha-beta-depleted transplantation in children (dated by TCRdb to between 2015 and 2016). Broadly, across the study: T-cell immune reconstitution after TCRalphabeta/CD19-depleted allogeneic hematopoietic cell transplantation in children was quantitatively tracked in the study by means of TCR repertoire profiling.

The table lists this clonotype with many counts. The antigen it binds to is not known. Qualities for individual bases were not recorded, and no much larger clone is one base off. The treatment or condition label of this sample denotes: allogeneic hematopoietic cell transplantation with graft depleted of TCRalphabeta T cells and CD19 B cells. TCRalphabeta/CD19-depleted allogeneic hematopoietic cell grafts were given to the transplant recipients, all of whom were children. The library was produced with PCR. This sample was sequenced with an Illumina HiSeq 2500. To normalize quantification of the TCRbeta repertoire, the TCR libraries were built with molecular barcoding that relied on unique molecular identifiers. Using fastp at Q25 and MiXCR, TCRdb reprocessed the public reads and kept productive beta chains. Merged by CDR3 protein, the rows form single entries marked with the most common genes and DNA. For this sample there are about 980,000 distinct CDR3 sequences; less than 30% appear just once. The biggest ten clones account for more than 25% of the sample.

General findings and caveats noted by the study authors: The frequencies of hyperexpanded clones fell over the following months, and after one year, T-cell counts and TCRbeta diversity were mostly attributed to newly produced T cells. The apparently early recovery of alphabetaT-cell counts about two months after transplant reportedly depended on only several hundred rapidly expanded clones that came from non-depleted graft cells. In some patients, the high TCRbeta diversity seen at day 60 was put down to recipient T cells and intrathymic progenitors that had survived conditioning.

Specimen: PBMCs, mostly from graft donor cells, collected 360 days after TCRalphabeta/CD19-depleted stem cell transplant. The sequence was collected from a boy under two years old who had a stem cell transplant for SCID, so the T cells may come from the graft donor.

The sequence in DNA is TGCGCCAGCACAGTCCCGGGCACAGATACGCAGTATTTT. This gives the protein CASTVPGTDTQYF. The chain joins TRBV5-1 to TRBJ2-3, with the identity of the D gene unclear. V loses 6 bases, J loses 1 base, and the germline ends lie 9 bases apart. In the germline V gene, CDR1 corresponds to SGHRS and CDR2 to YFSETQ. The CDR3, from cysteine to phenylalanine, totals 13 residues. Only the CDR3 part of the read is kept: 39 bases, read in frame from the first base.